Listed here are 4 T cell receptor beta chains from one sample, sequenced in a study of T cells in Graves' hyperthyroidism and ophthalmopathy. TCR beta CDR3 region amplification was performed from RNA transcripts. The HTBI primer set served for first-round RT-PCR of the TCR CDR3. TCRdb recomputed calls from the multiplex PCR reads with MiXCR, one row per CDR3 protein. Found here are 560,000 or so distinct CDR3 sequences, 40% to 55% of them singletons; the top ten hold roughly 8.2%. Sequencing was performed on peripheral blood or thyroid tissue (not recorded which). These receptors were taken from a woman aged 18-30 years with Graves' hyperthyroidism.

The CDR3 spells CASSLAAVQTGGYGYTF. Here the CDR3 DNA reads TGTGCCAGCAGCTTAGCGGCCGTCCAGACAGGCGGCTATGGCTACACCTTC. V gene TRBV7-9 combines with J gene TRBJ1-2, with D possibly matching TRBD1 (6 bases). Trimming stripped 0 bases from V and 4 bases from J, with 18 bases between. The CDR3 runs to 17 residues. CDR1 and CDR2 (germline): SEHNR, FQNEAQ (reference sequence).

The sample holds a few counts of this clonotype. The chain links TRBV7-9 to TRBJ1-1; D gene uncertain. This CDR3 spans 13 amino acids. The V gene lost 5 bases and the J gene lost 3 bases, with 10 bases spanning the gap. CDR1 is SEHNR, CDR2 FQNEAQ, per germline (reference sequence). CDR3 nucleotide sequence: TGTGCCAGCAGCCCCCCCAGAGACACTGAAGCTTTCTTT. This sequence encodes CASSPPRDTEAFF. The full variable domain, completed using reference TRBV7-9 and TRBJ1-1, is DTGVSQNPRHKITKRGQNVTFRCDPISEHNRLYWYRQTLGQGPEFLTYFQNEAQLEKSRLLSDRFSAERPKGSFSTLEIQRTEQGDSAMYLCASSPPRDTEAFFGQGTRLTVV.

The V call is TRBV7-2, the J call TRBJ2-5; D ambiguous. The germline V gene has CDR1 SGHTA and CDR2 FQGNSA. V was clipped by 4 bases and J by 6 bases, with 15 bases between them. There are 14 residues in the CDR3. This chain's CDR3 is CASSSGLGKKTQYF. CDR3 DNA sequence: TGTGCCAGCAGCTCGGGTTTGGGGAAGAAGACCCAGTACTTC.

The chain uses TRBV25-1 and TRBJ1-6, with a possible D match to TRBD1 (5 bases). The V gene lost 5 bases and the J gene lost 4 bases, with 18 bases spanning the gap. Germline lookup yields CDR1 MGHDK and CDR2 SYGVNS. The CDR3 runs 17 residues. CDR3 amino acids: CASSPHGRGEYNSPLHF. In nucleotides, the CDR3 is TGTGCCAGCAGTCCACACGGTCGGGGCGAGTATAATTCACCCCTCCACTTT.